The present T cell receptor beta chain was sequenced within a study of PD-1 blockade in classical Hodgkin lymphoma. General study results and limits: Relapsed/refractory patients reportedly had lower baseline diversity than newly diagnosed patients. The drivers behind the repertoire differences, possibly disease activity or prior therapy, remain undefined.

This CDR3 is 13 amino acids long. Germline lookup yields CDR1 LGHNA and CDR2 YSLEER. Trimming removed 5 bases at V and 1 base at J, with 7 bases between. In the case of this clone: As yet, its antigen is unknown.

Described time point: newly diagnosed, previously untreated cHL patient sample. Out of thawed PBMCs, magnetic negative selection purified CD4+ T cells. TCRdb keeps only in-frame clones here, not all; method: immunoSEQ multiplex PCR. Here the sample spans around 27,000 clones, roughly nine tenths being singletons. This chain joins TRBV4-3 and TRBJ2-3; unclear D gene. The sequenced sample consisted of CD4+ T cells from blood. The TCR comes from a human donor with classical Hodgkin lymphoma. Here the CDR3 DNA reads TGCGCCAGCAGCGATTGGCGCACAGATACGCAGTATTTT. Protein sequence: CASSDWRTDTQYF.